These T cell receptor beta chains were read from a single sample in a study of blood T cells in healthy people across ages. MiXCR, run by TCRdb on the 5' RACE reads, gives a single entry per CDR3 protein. In the table there are about 800,000 distinct CDR3 sequences, about three fifths of which are singletons. Material: blood. Every receptor here comes from a young man in good health. Each CDR3 is given without its conserved first and last residue. Each record gives: CDR3 protein, J gene, V gene.

CDR3: ASSFGRDYGYT; J: TRBJ1-2; V: TRBV12-3/TRBV12-4
CDR3: ASSLSGRPF; J: TRBJ2-1; V: TRBV5-1
CDR3: ASPPTRGSVETQY; J: TRBJ2-5; V: TRBV18
CDR3: ASRSGGTYNEQF; J: TRBJ2-1; V: TRBV6-1
CDR3: SAPGQGTNYGYT; J: TRBJ1-2; V: TRBV20-1
CDR3: ASNEASGANVLT; J: TRBJ2-6; V: TRBV2
CDR3: ASREGGRDTQY; J: TRBJ2-3; V: TRBV6-5
CDR3: ASRRWTGANTNTGELF; J: TRBJ2-2; V: TRBV7-9
CDR3: ASSTGNLKDTQY; J: TRBJ2-3; V: TRBV18
CDR3: SARRDLLYDEQF; J: TRBJ2-1; V: TRBV20-1
CDR3: SVGDGQRDQPQH; J: TRBJ1-5; V: TRBV29-1
CDR3: ASSSSLSGGTQF; J: TRBJ2-1; V: TRBV7-2
CDR3: ASSDTLAFHEQY; J: -; V: TRBV7-9
CDR3: SALEPGLAVDEQF; J: TRBJ2-1; V: TRBV20-1
CDR3: ASSRGGVETQY; J: TRBJ2-5; V: TRBV5-6
CDR3: ASSSPRTGGYT; J: TRBJ1-2; V: TRBV7-9
CDR3: ASSLDSWGNGYT; J: TRBJ1-2; V: TRBV7-9
CDR3: ASAAPGLQDTQY; J: TRBJ2-3; V: TRBV6-5
CDR3: ASSFTSGGTDTQY; J: TRBJ2-3; V: TRBV5-1
CDR3: ASSVAAGADTQY; J: TRBJ2-3; V: TRBV9
CDR3: SVGTSGVYEQY; J: TRBJ2-7; V: TRBV29-1
CDR3: SASGLAGEPRGTQY; J: -; V: TRBV20-1
CDR3: ASSYSASGNHRATDTQY; J: TRBJ2-3; V: TRBV6-5
CDR3: ATSGYRVGETQY; J: TRBJ2-5; V: TRBV15
CDR3: SAPRGGLIETQY; J: TRBJ2-5; V: TRBV20-1
CDR3: ASSRGFNEKLF; J: TRBJ1-4; V: TRBV18
CDR3: ATSRDPRSGVYGYT; J: TRBJ1-2; V: TRBV15
CDR3: ASSSYGEETQY; J: TRBJ2-5; V: TRBV25-1
CDR3: SAVTGVNTEAF; J: TRBJ1-1; V: TRBV29-1
CDR3: ASSQVIEQGRSGANVLT; J: TRBJ2-6; V: TRBV3-1
CDR3: ASSPTNDRGHEAF; J: TRBJ1-1; V: TRBV6-2/TRBV6-3
CDR3: ASSQVGSVY; J: TRBJ2-5; V: TRBV3-1
CDR3: ASSVGLQGDYEETQY; J: TRBJ2-5; V: TRBV9
CDR3: ASSRTGDYEQY; J: TRBJ2-7; V: TRBV11-1
CDR3: ASSYRAGHQTTYTQY; J: TRBJ2-3; V: TRBV6-6
CDR3: ASSLLAGGGSYNEQF; J: TRBJ2-1; V: TRBV7-2
CDR3: ASSLVASDTPLSYNEQF; J: TRBJ2-1; V: TRBV7-6
CDR3: ASSEVVGANYGYT; J: TRBJ1-2; V: TRBV6-1
CDR3: SARGTRDYLPSTDTQY; J: TRBJ2-3; V: TRBV20-1